This T cell receptor (beta chain) was sequenced for a study of blood T cell repertoires in COVID-19. In the study overall: Samples representing acute and convalescent COVID-19 were sourced from the United States, Italy and Spain. PBMCs, B-cell-depleted T cells, or T cells provided the cDNA or gDNA that made up the material.

Per the original methods: Using reference gene primer amplification, nucleated cell counts were estimated. The repertoire was sequenced with immunoSEQ multiplex PCR; TCRdb's copy has only in-frame clones and lacks some. The DNA gave D and trimming, while V, J and clone size come from that table. The table records fewer than 200,000 clones, around 74% of them present only once. The trim removed 6 bases at V and 5 bases at J, leaving 9 bases unmatched. The CDR3 is 14 amino acids. Germline assignment: CDR1 MDHEN and CDR2 SYDVKM. The rearrangement joins TRBV28 to TRBJ2-7; 8 bases are a match to TRBD1. The TCR originated in a woman older than 75 with acute or convalescent COVID-19. Sequences were obtained from peripheral blood. The CDR3, as DNA: TGTGCCAGCAGCCCCGGACAGGGTCCCGACGAGCAGTACTTC. Protein product: CASSPGQGPDEQYF.